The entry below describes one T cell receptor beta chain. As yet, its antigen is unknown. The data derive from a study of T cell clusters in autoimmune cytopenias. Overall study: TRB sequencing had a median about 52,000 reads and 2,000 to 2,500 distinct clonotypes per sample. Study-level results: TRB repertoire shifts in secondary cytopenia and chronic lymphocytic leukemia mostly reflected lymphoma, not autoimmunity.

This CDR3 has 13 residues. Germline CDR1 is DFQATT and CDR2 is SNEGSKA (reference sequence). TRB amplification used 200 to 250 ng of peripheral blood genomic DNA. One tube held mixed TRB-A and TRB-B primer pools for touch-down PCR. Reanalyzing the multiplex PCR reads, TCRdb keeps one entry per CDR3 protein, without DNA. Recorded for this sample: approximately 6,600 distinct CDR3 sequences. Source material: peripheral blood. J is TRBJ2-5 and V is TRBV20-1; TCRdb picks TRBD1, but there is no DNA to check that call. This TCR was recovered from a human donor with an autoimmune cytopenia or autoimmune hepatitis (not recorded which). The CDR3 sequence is CSARGQYQETQYF.